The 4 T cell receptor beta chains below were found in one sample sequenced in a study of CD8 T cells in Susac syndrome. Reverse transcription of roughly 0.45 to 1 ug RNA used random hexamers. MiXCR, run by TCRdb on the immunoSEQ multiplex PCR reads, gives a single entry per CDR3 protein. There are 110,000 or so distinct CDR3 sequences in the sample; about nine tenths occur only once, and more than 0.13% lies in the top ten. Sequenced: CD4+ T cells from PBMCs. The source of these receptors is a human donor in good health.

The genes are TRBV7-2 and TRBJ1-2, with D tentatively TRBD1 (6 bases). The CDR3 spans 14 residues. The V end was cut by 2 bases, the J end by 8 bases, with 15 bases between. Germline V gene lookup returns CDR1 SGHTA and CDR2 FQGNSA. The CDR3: CASSLIPGTSGYTF. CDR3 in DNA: TGTGCCAGCAGCTTAATTCCCGGGACATCGGGCTACACCTTC.

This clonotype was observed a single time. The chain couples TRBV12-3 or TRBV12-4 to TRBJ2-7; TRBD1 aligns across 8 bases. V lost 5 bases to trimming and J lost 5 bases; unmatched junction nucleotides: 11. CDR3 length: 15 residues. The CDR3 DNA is TGTGCCAGCAGTAAAAAAGGACAGGGCCCCAACGAGCAGTACTTC. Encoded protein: CASSKKGQGPNEQYF.

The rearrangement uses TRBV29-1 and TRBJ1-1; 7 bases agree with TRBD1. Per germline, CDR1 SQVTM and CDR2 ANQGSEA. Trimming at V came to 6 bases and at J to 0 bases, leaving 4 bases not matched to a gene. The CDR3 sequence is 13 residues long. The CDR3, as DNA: TGCAGCGTACTGAGGGGGCTGAACACTGAAGCTTTCTTT. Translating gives CSVLRGLNTEAFF.

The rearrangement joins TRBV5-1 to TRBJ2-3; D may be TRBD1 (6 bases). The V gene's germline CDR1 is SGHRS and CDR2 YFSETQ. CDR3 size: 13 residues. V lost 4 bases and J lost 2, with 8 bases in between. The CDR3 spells CASSGGPTDTQYF. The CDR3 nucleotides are TGCGCCAGCAGCGGGGGCCCCACAGATACGCAGTATTTT.